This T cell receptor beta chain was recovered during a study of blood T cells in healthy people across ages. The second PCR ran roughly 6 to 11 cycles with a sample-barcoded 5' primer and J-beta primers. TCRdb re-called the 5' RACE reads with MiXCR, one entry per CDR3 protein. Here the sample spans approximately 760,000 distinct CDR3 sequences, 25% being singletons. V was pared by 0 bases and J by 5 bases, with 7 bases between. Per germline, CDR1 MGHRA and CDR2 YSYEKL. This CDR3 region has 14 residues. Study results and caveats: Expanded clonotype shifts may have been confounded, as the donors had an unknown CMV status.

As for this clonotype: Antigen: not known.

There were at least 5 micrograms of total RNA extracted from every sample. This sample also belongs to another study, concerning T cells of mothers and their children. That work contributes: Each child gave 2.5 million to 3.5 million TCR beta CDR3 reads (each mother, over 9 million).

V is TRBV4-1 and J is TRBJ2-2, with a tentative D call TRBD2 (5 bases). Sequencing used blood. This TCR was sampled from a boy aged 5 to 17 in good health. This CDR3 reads CASSQDTGTGELFF. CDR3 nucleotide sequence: TGCGCCAGCAGCCAAGATACGGGAACCGGGGAGCTGTTTTTT.